This T cell receptor beta chain appears in the sequencing data of a study of blood T cell repertoires in COVID-19. Study-level background: Specimens from acute and convalescent COVID-19 originated in the United States, Italy and Spain. T cells, B-cell-depleted T cells, or PBMCs supplied cDNA or gDNA.

The length of the CDR3 is 14 residues. V lost 9 bases to trimming and J lost 0 bases, with 11 bases between them. Germline values: CDR1 MGHDK, CDR2 SYGVNS. In the original workflow: Nucleated cell number was recorded as an estimate derived from reference gene primer amplification. Using immunoSEQ multiplex PCR, the repertoire was profiled, and TCRdb retains in-frame clones only, with some absent. The DNA gave D and trimming, while V, J and clone size come from that table. Of about 35,000 clones in the sample, 90% were seen once. The specimen was peripheral blood. The gene calls are TRBV25-1 and TRBJ1-4, with D possibly matching TRBD1 (6 bases). This sequence was found in a man at least 80 years old with acute or convalescent COVID-19. CDR3 sequence: CASGGRATNEKLFF. The CDR3 DNA is TGTGCCAGTGGGGGCAGAGCAACTAATGAAAAACTGTTTTTT.